The text below deals with one T cell receptor beta chain. Its specificity is unknown. The V gene's germline CDR1 is SQVTM and CDR2 ANQGSEA. This CDR3 is 17 amino acids long. V lost 0 bases and J 1 base, leaving 18 bases between the germline ends. This record belongs to a study of cytomegalovirus exposure and HLA in healthy donors. About the research overall: The use of the same platform for the 120 or so validation repertoires and the 600 to 800 first-cohort repertoires was reported by a later analysis.

Study results and limitations: For cytomegalovirus status, the classifier reportedly gave diagnoses with high specificity and sensitivity. Most TCR sequences proved rare, with some public TCRs found in many donors. The authors listed roughly 150 TCR beta chains as cytomegalovirus-associated.

Clones were sequenced by immunoSEQ multiplex PCR, and TCRdb holds only the in-frame ones, with some missing. The sample shows over 200,000 clones, over 75% of them seen only once. The TCR comes from a woman aged 18-29 years in good health and CMV-seropositive. The V and J genes are TRBV29-1 and TRBJ1-1, with D possibly matching TRBD1 (5 bases). Material: PBMCs. The CDR3 coding sequence is TGCAGCGTTGAAGAAACAGTGAGGAAGGGGAAGAACACTGAAGCTTTCTTT. Translating gives CSVEETVRKGKNTEAFF.